This is a list of T cell receptor beta chains from one sample in a study of Ad26.COV2.S vaccination and SARS-CoV-2 variants. Using immunoSEQ multiplex PCR, the repertoire was profiled, and TCRdb retains in-frame clones only, with some absent. This table holds approximately 250,000 clones, around 88% found once. The specimen was peripheral blood, collected in a trial of Ad26.COV2.S vaccine versus placebo. All receptors derive from a person between 18 and 65 years old who received the Ad26.COV2.S COVID-19 vaccine or a placebo. Both conserved end residues are part of each CDR3. A D gene is named only where the DNA matches it firmly. Rows give clone size only sometimes, using once, few, many, or a class for an expanded clone.

D gene,V gene,J gene,clone size,CDR3 protein,CDR3 DNA
TRBD2,TRBV19,TRBJ2-1,NA,CASSISVAGGSEQFF,TGTGCCAGTAGTATCTCTGTAGCGGGAGGCAGTGAGCAGTTCTTC
NA,TRBV5-1,TRBJ1-1,NA,CASPRAGTEAFF,TGCGCCAGCCCTAGGGCCGGGACTGAAGCTTTCTTT
TRBD1,TRBV4-1,TRBJ2-4,NA,CASSSQPRGRGYIQYF,TGCGCCAGCAGCTCACAGCCCAGGGGGCGAGGGTACATTCAGTACTTC
NA,TRBV5-1,TRBJ1-1,NA,CASSPRTWDLFKTTEAFF,TGCGCCAGCAGCCCACGGACATGGGACCTTTTCAAGACGACTGAAGCTTTCTTT
NA,TRBV6-5,TRBJ2-2,NA,CATRPGAPNTGELFF,TGTGCCACCCGCCCCGGGGCCCCGAACACCGGGGAGCTGTTTTTT
TRBD1,TRBV2,TRBJ1-6,NA,CASGVMGGTGNSPLHF,TGTGCCAGCGGGGTTATGGGTGGGACAGGAAATTCACCCCTCCACTTT
NA,TRBV5-1,TRBJ2-1,NA,CASSQGGVLSSYNEQFF,TGCGCCAGCAGCCAAGGGGGGGTTCTTAGCTCCTACAATGAGCAGTTCTTC
NA,TRBV7-9,TRBJ2-1,NA,CASTVWSPAGEQFF,TGTGCCAGCACCGTATGGAGTCCGGCGGGGGAGCAGTTCTTC
NA,TRBV10-3,TRBJ1-2,NA,CAISETGTLYGYTF,TGTGCCATCAGTGAGACAGGGACGCTCTATGGCTACACCTTC
NA,TRBV25-1,TRBJ2-5,NA,CASSEYLEETQYF,TGTGCCAGCAGTGAATACTTAGAAGAGACCCAGTACTTC
NA,TRBV7-9,TRBJ1-6,few,CASSLGQGFYNSPLHF,TGTGCCAGCAGCTTAGGTCAGGGCTTCTATAATTCACCCCTCCACTTT
TRBD1,TRBV6-1,TRBJ1-2,once,CASSEYRGRGYTF,TGTGCCAGCAGTGAATACAGGGGGCGAGGCTACACCTTC
NA,TRBV7-2,TRBJ1-6,few,CASMQDGGSPLHF,TGTGCCAGCATGCAGGACGGCGGTTCACCCCTCCACTTT
NA,TRBV14,TRBJ1-2,once,CASSQDSAYGYTF,TGTGCCAGCAGCCAAGACAGTGCATATGGCTACACCTTC
NA,TRBV6-2/TRBV6-3,TRBJ2-2,NA,CASSYTWPNTGELFF,TGTGCCAGCAGTTACACGTGGCCTAACACCGGGGAGCTGTTTTTT
TRBD1,TRBV5-6,TRBJ2-5,NA,CASSQTGARAKTQYF,TGTGCCAGCAGCCAGACAGGGGCCCGAGCGAAGACCCAGTACTTC
TRBD2,TRBV19,TRBJ2-3,NA,CASSQGLAGGPSNTDTQYF,TGTGCCAGTTCCCAGGGACTAGCGGGGGGTCCCTCCAACACAGATACGCAGTATTTT
TRBD2,TRBV27,TRBJ2-1,NA,CASSNILAGGLNEQFF,TGTGCCAGCAGCAATATACTAGCGGGGGGTCTCAATGAGCAGTTCTTC
TRBD1,TRBV18,TRBJ1-6,NA,CASSLEGGRSPLHF,TGTGCCAGCTCGCTGGAAGGGGGCCGGTCACCCCTCCACTTT
TRBD1,TRBV6-5,TRBJ1-2,once,CASRGQGPAGYTF,TGTGCCAGCAGGGGACAGGGGCCGGCGGGCTACACCTTC
TRBD1,TRBV12-3/TRBV12-4,TRBJ1-2,NA,CASSQDRVAGYTF,TGTGCCAGCAGTCAGGACAGGGTTGCGGGCTACACCTTC
NA,TRBV27,TRBJ1-1,NA,CASSFRWGPVNTEAFF,TGTGCCAGCAGTTTCCGATGGGGGCCCGTGAACACTGAAGCTTTCTTT
NA,TRBV6-4,TRBJ2-1,NA,CASSSDSYNEQFF,TGTGCCAGCAGTTCAGACTCCTACAATGAGCAGTTCTTC
NA,TRBV18,TRBJ2-5,NA,CASSPTRQETQYF,TGTGCCAGCTCCCCGACACGTCAAGAGACCCAGTACTTC
NA,TRBV3-1/TRBV3-2,TRBJ2-1,NA,CASSQGVTSYNEQFF,TGTGCCAGCAGCCAAGGCGTGACTAGCTACAATGAGCAGTTCTTC
TRBD2,TRBV7-3,TRBJ2-1,NA,CASSLLAGEYNEQFF,TGTGCCAGCAGTCTTCTAGCGGGGGAGTACAATGAGCAGTTCTTC
TRBD2,TRBV7-2,TRBJ2-3,NA,CASSRRTSGRDTQYF,TGTGCCAGCAGCCGCCGGACTAGCGGGAGGGATACGCAGTATTTT
NA,TRBV11-2,TRBJ1-3,NA,CASSLDGRNTIYF,TGTGCCAGCAGCTTAGATGGGAGAAACACCATATATTTT
NA,TRBV30,TRBJ1-1,NA,CAWSVRGRSTEAFF,TGTGCCTGGAGTGTAAGGGGCAGGTCCACTGAAGCTTTCTTT
NA,TRBV5-4,TRBJ1-4,NA,CASSLAGNSEKLFF,TGTGCCAGCAGCTTGGCGGGGAATAGTGAAAAACTGTTTTTT
NA,TRBV19,TRBJ1-2,NA,CASSSRQAANGYTF,TGTGCCAGTAGTAGTCGACAGGCTGCCAATGGCTACACCTTC
TRBD1,TRBV24-1,TRBJ2-1,NA,CATSDPRTGASCYNEQFF,TGTGCCACCAGTGACCCACGGACAGGGGCGAGTTGCTACAATGAGCAGTTCTTC
NA,TRBV12-3/TRBV12-4,TRBJ2-7,NA,CASSLVPNYEQYF,TGTGCCAGCAGTTTAGTGCCGAACTACGAGCAGTACTTC
NA,TRBV4-1,TRBJ2-4,NA,CASSQPRIAKNIQYF,TGCGCCAGCAGCCAACCTCGGATAGCCAAAAACATTCAGTACTTC
NA,TRBV7-6,TRBJ2-7,NA,CASSLEVAPSHYEQYF,TGTGCCAGCAGCTTAGAGGTGGCCCCCTCTCACTACGAGCAGTACTTC
NA,TRBV19,TRBJ2-1,NA,CASSIRGRDNEQFF,TGTGCCAGTAGTATCAGGGGTCGCGACAATGAGCAGTTCTTC
NA,TRBV30,TRBJ2-2,NA,CAWASSAGELFF,TGTGCCTGGGCTTCGTCTGCCGGGGAGCTGTTTTTT
TRBD1,TRBV19,TRBJ1-2,once,CASSTRSSPGTGPYNYGYTF,TGTGCCAGTAGTACGCGATCGAGTCCCGGGACAGGGCCCTATAACTATGGCTACACCTTC
NA,TRBV7-9,TRBJ2-1,NA,CASSSGPGQSYNEQFF,TGTGCCAGCAGCTCCGGGCCGGGACAATCCTACAATGAGCAGTTCTTC
NA,TRBV7-6,TRBJ2-7,NA,CASSLVRGHHYEQYF,TGTGCCAGCAGCTTAGTAAGGGGACACCACTACGAGCAGTACTTC
TRBD2,TRBV6-2/TRBV6-3,TRBJ2-2,NA,CASSYSAAGGRSGELFF,TGTGCCAGCAGTTACTCCGCAGCGGGAGGAAGAAGCGGGGAGCTGTTTTTT
NA,TRBV7-8,TRBJ1-6,NA,CASSLATAYNSPLHF,TGTGCCAGCAGCTTAGCGACAGCCTATAATTCACCCCTCCACTTT
TRBD1,TRBV5-1,TRBJ2-5,NA,CASSLEFTGAGQETQYF,TGCGCCAGCAGCTTGGAATTTACAGGGGCAGGCCAAGAGACCCAGTACTTC
NA,TRBV11-2,TRBJ2-5,NA,CASSNWPTQETQYF,TGTGCCAGCAGCAATTGGCCTACCCAAGAGACCCAGTACTTC
TRBD1,TRBV7-9,TRBJ2-2,NA,CASKDRVNTGELFF,TGTGCCAGCAAGGACAGGGTCAACACCGGGGAGCTGTTTTTT
NA,TRBV7-2,TRBJ2-2,NA,CASSTGGRSGELFF,TGTGCCAGCAGCACAGGAGGCCGGAGCGGGGAGCTGTTTTTT
TRBD2,TRBV4-3,TRBJ2-3,once,CASSRLAGEDTQYF,TGCGCCAGCAGCAGGCTAGCGGGAGAAGATACGCAGTATTTT
NA,TRBV24-1,TRBJ1-4,NA,CATSDPPPNEKLFF,TGTGCCACCAGTGATCCCCCCCCGAATGAAAAACTGTTTTTT
TRBD2,TRBV4-1,TRBJ2-3,NA,CASSQDPPAGTSGFTSTDTQYF,TGCGCCAGCAGCCAAGATCCCCCCGCCGGGACTAGCGGGTTTACTAGCACAGATACGCAGTATTTT
NA,TRBV27,TRBJ1-2,NA,CASSLTSGADGYTF,TGTGCCAGCAGTTTAACAAGCGGGGCTGACGGCTACACCTTC
NA,TRBV25-1,TRBJ1-5,NA,CASSFNENQPQHF,TGTGCCAGCAGTTTTAACGAAAATCAGCCCCAGCATTTT
NA,TRBV7-9,TRBJ2-1,NA,CASSLSRNEQFF,TGTGCCAGCAGCTTAAGCCGGAATGAGCAGTTCTTC
NA,TRBV7-6,TRBJ1-2,NA,CASSPVPQGGYGYTF,TGTGCCAGCAGCCCAGTTCCCCAGGGTGGCTATGGCTACACCTTC
NA,TRBV5-4,TRBJ1-2,NA,CASSLAATGIYGYTF,TGTGCCAGCAGCTTGGCCGCGACAGGTATCTATGGCTACACCTTC
NA,TRBV12-5,TRBJ2-7,NA,CASGLVLGPQPVEQYF,TGTGCTAGTGGTTTGGTCCTCGGACCACAGCCCGTCGAGCAGTACTTC
NA,TRBV4-3,TRBJ1-2,NA,CASSQDWGYHYGYTF,TGCGCCAGCAGCCAAGATTGGGGGTACCACTATGGCTACACCTTC
NA,TRBV4-2,TRBJ1-3,NA,CASSQESHLRSGNTIYF,TGTGCCAGCAGCCAAGAATCGCACTTGCGCTCTGGAAACACCATATATTTT